These 2 T cell receptor beta chains came from one sample sequenced in a study of beta chain features in type 1 diabetes (dated by TCRdb to the late 2010s). Library construction relied on the immunoSEQ multiplex PCR assay. All of the isolated RNA was reverse transcribed with the High Capacity cDNA Reverse Transcription Kit, so expressed TCRB transcripts were sequenced. Drawn from immuneACCESS, this table holds only the in-frame rearrangements with V and J called that TCRdb kept. Clones are partly lost; checked studies trace under half to an unresolved V gene and leave the rest unexplained. This sample comprises about 210,000 clones, roughly a tenth of them detected only once. About 1.2% of the sample is held by the ten biggest clonotypes. The sample was central memory CD4+ T cells from blood. These receptor sequences come from a man in his late teens or twenties in good health.

J is TRBJ2-7 and V is TRBV5-6; D is ambiguous. Trimming removed 7 bases from V and 5 bases from J, with 10 bases in between. In germline, CDR1 is SGHDT, CDR2 YYEEEE. This CDR3 has 11 amino acids. The CDR3 loop is CASAPFHEQYF. The DNA for the CDR3 is TGTGCCAGCGCCCCCTTCCACGAGCAGTACTTC.

The chain carries TRBV7-8 and TRBJ1-4; no definite D call. Germline V gives CDR1 SGHVS, CDR2 FQNEAQ. The V end lost 9 bases, the J end lost 7 bases, and 15 bases lay between the germline ends. This CDR3 contains 13 residues. The CDR3 sequence is CASRARTVEKLFF. CDR3 nucleotides: TGTGCCAGTCGGGCGCGGACGGTTGAAAAACTGTTTTTT.